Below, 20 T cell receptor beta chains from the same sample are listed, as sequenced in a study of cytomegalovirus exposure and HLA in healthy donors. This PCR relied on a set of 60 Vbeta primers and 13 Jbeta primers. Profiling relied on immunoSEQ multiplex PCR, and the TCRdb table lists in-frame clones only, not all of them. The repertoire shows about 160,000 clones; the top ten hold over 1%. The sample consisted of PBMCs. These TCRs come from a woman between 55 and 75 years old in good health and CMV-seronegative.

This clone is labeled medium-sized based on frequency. The CDR3 region is CASRQGDTEAFF. For the CDR3, the DNA is TGTGCCAGCAGACAGGGGGACACTGAAGCTTTCTTT. The chain couples TRBV7-9 to TRBJ1-1; 8 nucleotides agree with TRBD1. Germline V lookup: CDR1 SEHNR, CDR2 FQNEAQ (reference sequence). The CDR3 covers 12 residues. J lost 3 bases, V lost 6 bases, and 0 bases had no gene match.

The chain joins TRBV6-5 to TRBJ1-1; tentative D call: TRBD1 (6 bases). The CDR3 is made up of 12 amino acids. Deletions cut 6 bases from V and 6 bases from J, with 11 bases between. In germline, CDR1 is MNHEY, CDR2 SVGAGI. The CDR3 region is CASRRGGAEAFF. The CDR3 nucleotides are TGTGCCAGCAGGAGGGGGGGGGCTGAAGCTTTCTTT.

The CDR3 loop is CASSLTGNQPQHF. The CDR3 coding sequence is TGTGCCAGCAGCCTGACTGGGAATCAGCCCCAGCATTTT. This chain joins TRBV7-3 and TRBJ1-5; unclear D gene. The V end lost 5 bases, the J end lost 4 bases, and 9 bases lay between the germline ends. In germline, CDR1 is SGHTA, CDR2 FQGTGA. The length of the CDR3 is 13 residues.

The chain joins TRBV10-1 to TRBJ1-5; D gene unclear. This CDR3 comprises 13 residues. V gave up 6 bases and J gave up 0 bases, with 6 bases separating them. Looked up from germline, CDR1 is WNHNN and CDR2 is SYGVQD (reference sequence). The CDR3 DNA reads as TGCGCCAGCAGCCAGAATAGCAATCAGCCCCAGCATTTT. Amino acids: CASSQNSNQPQHF.

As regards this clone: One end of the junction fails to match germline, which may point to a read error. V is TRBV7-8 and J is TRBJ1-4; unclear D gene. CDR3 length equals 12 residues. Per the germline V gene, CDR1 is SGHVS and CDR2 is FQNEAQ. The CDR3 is CASGLDSEKLFF. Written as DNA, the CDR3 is TGTGCCAGCGGCTTAGATAGTGAAAAACTGTTTTTT. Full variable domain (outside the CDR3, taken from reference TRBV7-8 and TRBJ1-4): GAGVSQSPRYKVAKRGQDVALRCDPISGHVSLFWYQQALGQGPEFLTYFQNEAQLDKSGLPSDRFFAERPEGSVSTLKIQRTQQEDSAVYLCASGLDSEKLFFGSGTQLSVL.

CDR3 in amino acids: CASSDRARNTIYF. The CDR3 DNA reads TGTGCCAGCAGTGACAGGGCGCGAAACACCATATATTTT. The chain links TRBV2 to TRBJ1-3; possibly TRBD1 for D (5 bases). The germline CDR1 and CDR2 sequences are SNHLY and FYNNEI. The CDR3 spans 13 residues. Trimming cost V 3 bases and J 5 bases, with 8 bases left between them.

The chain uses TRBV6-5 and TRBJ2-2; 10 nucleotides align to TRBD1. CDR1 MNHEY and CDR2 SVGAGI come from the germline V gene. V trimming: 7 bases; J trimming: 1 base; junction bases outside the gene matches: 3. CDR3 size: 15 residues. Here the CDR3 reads CASTRTGGNTGELFF. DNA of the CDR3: TGTGCCAGCACTCGGACAGGGGGGAACACCGGGGAGCTGTTTTTT.

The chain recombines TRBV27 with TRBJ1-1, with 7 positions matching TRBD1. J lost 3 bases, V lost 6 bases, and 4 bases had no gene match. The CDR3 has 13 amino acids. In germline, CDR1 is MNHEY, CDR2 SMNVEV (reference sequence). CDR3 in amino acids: CASRLQGYTEAFF. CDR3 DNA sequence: TGTGCCAGCAGGCTACAGGGGTACACTGAAGCTTTCTTT.

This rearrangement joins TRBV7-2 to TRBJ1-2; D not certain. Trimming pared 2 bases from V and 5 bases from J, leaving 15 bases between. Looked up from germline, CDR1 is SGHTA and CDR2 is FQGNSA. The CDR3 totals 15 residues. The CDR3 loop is CASSLNRILFYGYTF. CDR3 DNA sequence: TGTGCCAGCAGCTTAAACAGAATTCTTTTTTATGGCTACACCTTC.

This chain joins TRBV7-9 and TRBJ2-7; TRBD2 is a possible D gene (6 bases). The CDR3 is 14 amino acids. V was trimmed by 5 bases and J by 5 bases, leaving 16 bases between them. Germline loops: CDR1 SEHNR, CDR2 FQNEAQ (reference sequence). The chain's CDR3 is CASSPGVRVDEQYF. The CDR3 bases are TGTGCCAGCAGCCCGGGGGTCAGGGTGGACGAGCAGTACTTC.

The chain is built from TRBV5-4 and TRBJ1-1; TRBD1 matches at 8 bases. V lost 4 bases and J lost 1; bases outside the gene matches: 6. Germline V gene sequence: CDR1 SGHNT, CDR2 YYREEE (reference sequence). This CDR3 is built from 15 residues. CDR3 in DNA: TGTGCCAGCAGCCGAGGACAGGGAGAGAACACTGAAGCTTTCTTT. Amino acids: CASSRGQGENTEAFF.

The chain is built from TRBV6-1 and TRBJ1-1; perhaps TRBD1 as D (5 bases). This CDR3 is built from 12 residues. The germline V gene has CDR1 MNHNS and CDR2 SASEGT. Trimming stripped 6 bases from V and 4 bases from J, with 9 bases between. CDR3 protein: CASSRVPTEAFF. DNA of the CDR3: TGTGCCAGCAGCAGGGTTCCCACTGAAGCTTTCTTT.

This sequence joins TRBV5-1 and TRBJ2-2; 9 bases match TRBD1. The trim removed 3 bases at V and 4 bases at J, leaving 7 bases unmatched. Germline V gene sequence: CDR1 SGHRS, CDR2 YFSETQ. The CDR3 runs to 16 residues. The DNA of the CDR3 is TGCGCCAGCAGCTCGACAGGGGGAGGCGGCACCGGGGAGCTGTTTTTT. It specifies CASSSTGGGGTGELFF.

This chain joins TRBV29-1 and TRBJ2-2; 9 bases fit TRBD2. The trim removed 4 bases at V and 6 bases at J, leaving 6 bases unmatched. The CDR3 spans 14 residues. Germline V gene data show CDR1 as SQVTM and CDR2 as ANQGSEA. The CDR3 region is CSVAGSGSAGELFF. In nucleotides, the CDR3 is TGCAGCGTTGCAGGTAGCGGGAGTGCCGGGGAGCTGTTTTTT.

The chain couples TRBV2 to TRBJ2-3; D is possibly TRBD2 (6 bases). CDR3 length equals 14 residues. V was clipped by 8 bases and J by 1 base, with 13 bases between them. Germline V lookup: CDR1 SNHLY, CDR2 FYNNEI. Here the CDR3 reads CASRLERGTDTQYF. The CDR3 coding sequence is TGTGCCAGCCGACTGGAGCGGGGCACAGATACGCAGTATTTT.

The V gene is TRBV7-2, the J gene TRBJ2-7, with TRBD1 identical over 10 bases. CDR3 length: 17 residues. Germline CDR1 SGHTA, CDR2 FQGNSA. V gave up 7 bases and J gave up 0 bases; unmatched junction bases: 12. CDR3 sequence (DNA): TGTGCCAGCAACCCGGGACAGGGGCCCTTTAGCTCCTACGAGCAGTACTTC. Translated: CASNPGQGPFSSYEQYF.

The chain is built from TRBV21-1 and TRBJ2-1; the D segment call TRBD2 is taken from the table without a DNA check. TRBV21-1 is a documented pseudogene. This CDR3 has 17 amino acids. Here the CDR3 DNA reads TGTGCCAGCAGGGTCCTGTCGGAGCTAGCGGACTACAATGAGCAGTTCTTC. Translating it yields CASRVLSELADYNEQFF.

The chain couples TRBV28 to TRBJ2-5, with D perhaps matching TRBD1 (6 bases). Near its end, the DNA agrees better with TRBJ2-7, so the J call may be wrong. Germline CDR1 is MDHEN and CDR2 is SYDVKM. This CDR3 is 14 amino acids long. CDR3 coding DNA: TGTGCCAGCAGAGCGACGGCAGGGGTGTACGAGCAGTACTTC. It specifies CASRATAGVYEQYF.

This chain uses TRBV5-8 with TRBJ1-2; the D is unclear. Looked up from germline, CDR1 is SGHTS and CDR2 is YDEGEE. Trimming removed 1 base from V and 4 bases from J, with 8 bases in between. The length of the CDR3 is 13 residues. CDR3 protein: CASSLFAGYGYTF. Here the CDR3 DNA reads TGTGCCAGCAGCTTGTTCGCCGGCTATGGCTACACCTTC.

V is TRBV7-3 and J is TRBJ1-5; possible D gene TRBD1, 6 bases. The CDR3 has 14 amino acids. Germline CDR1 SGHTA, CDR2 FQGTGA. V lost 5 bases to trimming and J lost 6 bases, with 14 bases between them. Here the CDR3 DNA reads TGTGCCAGCAGCGAACAGGGTTGGGGTCAGCCCCAGCATTTT. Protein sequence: CASSEQGWGQPQHF. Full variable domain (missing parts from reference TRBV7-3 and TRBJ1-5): GAGVSQTPSNKVTEKGKYVELRCDPISGHTALYWYRQSLGQGPEFLIYFQGTGAADDSGLPNDRFFAVRPEGSVSTLKIQRTERGDSAVYLCASSEQGWGQPQHFGDGTRLSIL.